The 4 T cell receptor beta chains given below trace back to one sample, sequenced in a study of T-cell memory formation after mild COVID-19. Via MiXCR, TCRdb re-called the 5' RACE reads, giving one row per CDR3 protein. The sample lists hundreds of thousands of distinct CDR3 sequences; around 27% were seen once. The sequenced material came from PBMCs or a T cell subset sorted from them (not recorded which). These receptors were obtained from an adult woman who had mild COVID-19 (a few samples of this study predate the infection). Cell type and time point are not known.

The chain is built from TRBV7-9 and TRBJ1-4, with 7 positions matching TRBD1. Germline lookup yields CDR1 SEHNR and CDR2 FQNEAQ (reference sequence). This CDR3 comprises 15 residues. The ends lost 1 base at V and 6 bases at J; junction bases unmatched: 5. This CDR3 is CASSLEPGGDEKLFF. DNA for the CDR3: TGTGCCAGCAGCTTAGAACCAGGGGGAGATGAAAAACTGTTTTTT.

V is TRBV12-3 or TRBV12-4 and J is TRBJ1-2; D is possibly TRBD1 (6 bases). The CDR3 is 17 residues long. Trimming removed 3 bases from V and 3 bases from J, with 20 bases in between. The CDR3 bases are TGTGCCAGCAGTTTTGCCGCCGTAGGACAGCGATACTATGGCTACACCTTC. Translation: CASSFAAVGQRYYGYTF.

The gene calls are TRBV20-1 and TRBJ2-7; TRBD2 agrees at 7 bases. Germline V lookup: CDR1 DFQATT, CDR2 SNEGSKA (reference sequence). V was clipped by 4 bases and J by 2 bases; unmatched bases: 11. This CDR3 has 15 amino acids. CDR3 residues: CSATRLALSPYEQYF. As DNA, the CDR3 is TGCAGTGCTACTAGACTAGCCCTTTCTCCCTACGAGCAGTACTTC.

This clonotype was counted many times. V usage is TRBV24-1 and J usage is TRBJ2-1; D ambiguous. Germline V gene sequence: CDR1 KGHDR, CDR2 SFDVKD. This CDR3 comprises 15 residues. Trimming removed 4 bases at V and 0 bases at J, with 9 bases between. The CDR3 reads CATSDSGSSYNEQFF. Written as DNA, the CDR3 is TGTGCCACCAGTGACTCCGGGTCCTCCTACAATGAGCAGTTCTTC.